This paragraph reports one T cell receptor (beta chain). Its target is not known. 5' RACE with UMI labels generated the TRB cDNA libraries. TCRdb re-called the 5' RACE reads and catalogs CDR3 proteins one per entry, DNA excluded. Its table records approximately 90,000 distinct CDR3 sequences. The sample is drawn from a study of CXCR3-negative and CXCR3-positive naive CD8 T cells. Regarding the study as a whole: Memory cells diverged, while naive CXCR3-positive and CXCR3-negative cells had similar TRBV-TRBJ usage. Higher TRB CDR3 hydrophobicity marked CXCR3-positive naive cells relative to CXCR3-negative naive cells. Relative to memory CD8+ cells, whose diversity was much lower, both naive subsets had comparably high diversity.

The CDR3 consists of 13 residues. The genes are TRBV23-1 and TRBJ2-7. TRBV23-1 is an ORF, with its function uncertain. Sample: naive CXCR3+ CD8+ T cells from blood. Subset here: CD45RO-CCR7+CD27+CD95- naive CD8+ T cells expressing CXCR3 (TNR3+). The TCR originated in a human donor in good health. Some clones in this sample may be carry-over from other donors' samples. CDR3 amino acids: CASIRDSPYEQYF.